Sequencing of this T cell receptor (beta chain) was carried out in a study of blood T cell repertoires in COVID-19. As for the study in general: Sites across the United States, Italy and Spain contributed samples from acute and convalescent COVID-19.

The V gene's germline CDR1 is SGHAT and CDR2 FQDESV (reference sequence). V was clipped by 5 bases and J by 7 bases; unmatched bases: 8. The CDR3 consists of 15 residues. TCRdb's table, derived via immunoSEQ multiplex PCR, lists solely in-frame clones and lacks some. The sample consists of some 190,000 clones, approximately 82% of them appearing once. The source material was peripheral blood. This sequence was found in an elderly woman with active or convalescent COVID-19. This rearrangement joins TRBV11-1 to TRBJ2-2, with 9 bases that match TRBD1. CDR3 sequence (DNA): TGTGCCAGCAGCCGGGACAGGGTCGTTAACGGGGAGCTGTTTTTT. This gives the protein CASSRDRVVNGELFF. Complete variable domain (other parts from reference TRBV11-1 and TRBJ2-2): EAEVAQSPRYKITEKSQAVAFWCDPISGHATLYWYRQILGQGPELLVQFQDESVVDDSQLPKDRFSAERLKGVDSTLKIQPAELGDSAMYLCASSRDRVVNGELFFGEGSRLTVL.